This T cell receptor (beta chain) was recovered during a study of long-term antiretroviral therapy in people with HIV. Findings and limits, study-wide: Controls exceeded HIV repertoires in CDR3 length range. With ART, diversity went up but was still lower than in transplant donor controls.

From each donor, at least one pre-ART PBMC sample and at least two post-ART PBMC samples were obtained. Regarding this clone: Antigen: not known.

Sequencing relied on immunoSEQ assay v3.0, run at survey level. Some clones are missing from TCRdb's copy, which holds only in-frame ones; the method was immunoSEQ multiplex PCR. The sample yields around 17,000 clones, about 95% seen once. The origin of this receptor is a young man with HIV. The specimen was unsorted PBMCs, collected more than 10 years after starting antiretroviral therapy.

The CDR3 bases are TGTGCCAGCAGTGTTCCCGGGATGACCTATGGCTACACCTTC. The encoded protein is CASSVPGMTYGYTF. The V call is TRBV28, the J call TRBJ1-2, with no clear D. V was trimmed by 5 bases and J by 4 bases, leaving 14 bases between them. The germline V gene has CDR1 MDHEN and CDR2 SYDVKM. The CDR3 totals 14 residues.